This T cell receptor beta chain was sequenced for a study of T cell repertoires in cytomegalovirus infection (dated by TCRdb to 2018 to 2020). Background on the whole study: Recently identified HLA-C-restricted CMV epitopes, whose presentation resists viral immunomodulation, were targeted by peptide stimulations together with well-studied HLA-B-restricted epitopes. The HLA type of each donor mattered for the analysis, because public TCR beta signatures pointed to carriage of CMV infection along with the matching HLA type. Study-wide findings and limitations: The ex vivo response was dominated by HLA-C-restricted CMV-specific TCR beta clonotypes, and the single most frequent clonotype in two of eight donors was supplied by these HLA-C-restricted clonotypes. Carriers of CMV infection plus the relevant HLA type were discriminated by the cumulative frequency of public TCR beta family members in the study cohort and in an independent roughly 370-donor cohort.

As to this clonotype: This clone's antigen is unknown. Per-base qualities were not stored, and no clone one base away is much larger.

This sample's treatment or condition label indicates: in vitro stimulation with specific CMV peptide epitopes to enrich CMV-specific T cells. V trim: 3 bases; J trim: 3 bases; unmatched bases: 8. The germline V gene (reference sequence) gives CDR1 as SEHNR and CDR2 as FQNEAQ. The CDR3 numbers 15 residues from cysteine through phenylalanine. Only the CDR3 DNA stays, 45 bases, in frame from base 1. This sample was sequenced with an Illumina HiSeq 1500. TCRdb trimmed the raw reads at Q25, called clones with MiXCR and kept productive beta chains. One record per CDR3 amino acid sequence lists the most common genes and DNA. This sample gives about 140,000 distinct CDR3 sequences in total; approximately 30% of them show up just once. The ten largest account for around half of the sample.

The receptor chain draws on TRBV7-9 and TRBJ2-7, with 7 bases matching TRBD2. The sample here was CD8+ T cells from cultured PBMCs, taken from culture after CMV antigen stimulation. This receptor was obtained from a human donor in good health (CMV status not recorded). Some clones in this sample may be carry-over from other donors' samples. The nucleotide sequence reads TGTGCCAGCAGCTTCCCTGGCGGGGGTTACTACGAGCAGTACTTC. Its protein is CASSFPGGGYYEQYF.